This passage covers 24 T cell receptor beta chains from one sample sequenced in a study of vaccination and CD4 T cells after COVID-19 (dated 2022 in TCRdb). Libraries were made using PCR. The sequencing machine was an Illumina iSeq 100. DNA from cultured CD4+ T cells underwent TCR sequencing with the Oncomine TCR Beta short-read assay at the Johns Hopkins FTIC core. The public reads were run again by TCRdb, first through fastp at Q25 and then through MiXCR, and only productive beta chains were kept. Rows are combined by CDR3 protein, so each entry shows the most common genes and DNA. Across this sample there are about 11,000 distinct CDR3 sequences, with more than 25% seen only once. The ten largest make up 20% to 30% of the sample. Their cognate antigens are unknown. The sample's treatment or condition label is to be understood as: approximately 9-day PBMC culture with coronavirus spike peptide pools or control peptides (ViraFEST assay).

Sequences were obtained from cultured CD4+ T cells from blood. Receptors were obtained from a human donor with COVID-19.

This clonotype was seen a handful of times. The chain joins TRBV6-1 to TRBJ1-5, with a possible D match to TRBD1 (5 bases). V shed 3 bases and J shed 6 bases, with 12 bases lying between them. The CDR3 length is 14 residues. CDR1 MNHNS and CDR2 SASEGT come from the germline V gene. The CDR3 DNA reads as TGTGCCAGCAGTGAGGCGGGGAGGGGTCAGCCCCAGCATTTT. Amino acid sequence: CASSEAGRGQPQHF.

The genes are TRBV5-4 and TRBJ1-5, with D hard to call. Germline-derived CDR1 and CDR2 are SGHNT and YYREEE (reference sequence). The ends were cut back, 1 base at V and 4 bases at J, with 9 bases in the middle. CDR3 length: 14 residues. The CDR3 here is CASSLFLRNQPQHF. DNA for the CDR3: TGTGCCAGCAGCTTGTTTCTGAGAAATCAGCCCCAGCATTTT.

This clonotype was counted a few times. CDR3 nucleotide sequence: TGTGCCAGCAGCCAAGCAACGGAAGCTTTCTTT. Translation: CASSQATEAFF. The V gene is TRBV6-2 or TRBV6-3, the J gene TRBJ1-1; D unclear. The CDR3 runs to 11 residues. Germline CDR1 and CDR2: MNHEY and SVGEGT. V gave up 6 bases and J gave up 8 bases, with 10 bases separating them.

This clonotype was counted only a few times. V usage is TRBV28 and J usage is TRBJ1-2; no reliable D call. From germline, CDR1 is MDHEN and CDR2 SYDVKM. Trimming shortened V by 1 base and J by 4 bases, and 7 bases separated the two germline ends. CDR3 length equals 13 residues. The CDR3 reads CASSLSFGYGYTF. The CDR3 coding sequence is TGTGCCAGCAGTTTATCCTTTGGCTATGGCTACACCTTC.

This chain connects TRBV19 to TRBJ1-6; 7 nucleotides line up with TRBD1. Germline CDR1 and CDR2: LNHDA and SQIVND (reference sequence). The ends lost 5 bases at V and 5 bases at J; junction bases unmatched: 9. This CDR3 spans 16 amino acids. The CDR3 is CASSRTQTGNNSPLHF. The CDR3 DNA follows: TGTGCCAGTAGTCGCACCCAGACAGGGAATAATTCACCCCTCCACTTT.

This clonotype has more than one count but fewer than ten. The chain has TRBV7-9 and TRBJ2-7, with 10 bases fitting TRBD1. Germline trimming cut 2 bases from V and 5 bases from J; bases unmatched to any gene: 12. The CDR3 is made up of 17 amino acids. In germline, CDR1 is SEHNR, CDR2 FQNEAQ (reference sequence). The DNA of the CDR3 is TGTGCCAGCAGCTTACTCAGCGGGTGGGGACAGGGGAACGAGCAGTACTTC. Residues: CASSLLSGWGQGNEQYF.

This clonotype was detected only a few times. The CDR3 sequence is CAWVGTTNSPLHF. The CDR3 DNA is TGTGCCTGGGTCGGGACAACTAATTCACCCCTCCACTTT. The chain couples TRBV30 to TRBJ1-6, with a weak D call TRBD1 (6 bases). Trimming stripped 5 bases from V and 6 bases from J, with 11 bases between. Per germline, CDR1 GTSNPN and CDR2 SVGIG (reference sequence). This CDR3 contains 13 residues.

This clonotype was found a few times. The rearrangement joins TRBV6-1 to TRBJ1-3; D possibly corresponds to TRBD1 (5 bases). This CDR3 spans 15 amino acids. The V end lost 7 bases, the J end lost 0 bases, and 13 bases lay between the germline ends. Looked up from germline, CDR1 is MNHNS and CDR2 is SASEGT. CDR3 in amino acids: CASTLWGDSGNTIYF. The CDR3 bases are TGTGCCAGCACACTGTGGGGGGACTCTGGAAACACCATATATTTT.

The rearrangement links TRBV5-1 to TRBJ1-5; 7 nucleotides line up with TRBD1. The CDR3 spans 14 residues. The trim removed 4 bases at V and 2 bases at J, leaving 3 bases unmatched. The V gene's germline CDR1 is SGHRS and CDR2 YFSETQ. The DNA for the CDR3 is TGCGCCAGCAGCCCCGGACAGGGCAATCAGCCCCAGCATTTT. Translating it yields CASSPGQGNQPQHF.

This rearrangement joins TRBV25-1 to TRBJ1-1; D is unclear. Trimming removed 3 bases from V and 1 base from J, with 18 bases in between. This CDR3 has 17 amino acids. Per germline, CDR1 MGHDK and CDR2 SYGVNS. The CDR3 region has the DNA TGTGCCAGCAGTGATCGAGCATCCATCAACTCGAACACTGAAGCTTTCTTT. Its protein product is CASSDRASINSNTEAFF.

This clonotype was seen only a few times. V and J are TRBV7-9 and TRBJ2-3; TRBD2 agrees at 14 bases. V lost 5 bases and J lost 8; bases outside the gene matches: 9. From germline, CDR1 is SEHNR and CDR2 FQNEAQ (reference sequence). The CDR3 is 16 amino acids. Here the CDR3 reads CASSPRTSGGQGTQYF. CDR3 nucleotide sequence: TGTGCCAGCAGCCCCCGGACTAGCGGGGGGCAGGGTACGCAGTATTTT. The whole variable domain, filled in from reference TRBV7-9 and TRBJ2-3, reads DTGVSQNPRHKITKRGQNVTFRCDPISEHNRLYWYRQTLGQGPEFLTYFQNEAQLEKSRLLSDRFSAERPKGSFSTLEIQRTEQGDSAMYLCASSPRTSGGQGTQYFGPGTRLTVL.

The rearrangement joins TRBV9 to TRBJ2-3; D gene unclear. From germline, CDR1 is SGDLS and CDR2 YYNGEE. The CDR3 is 12 residues long. The V end lost 4 bases, the J end lost 1 base, and 4 bases lay between the germline ends. CDR3 amino acids: CASSMRTDTQYF. CDR3 DNA sequence: TGTGCCAGCAGCATGCGCACAGATACGCAGTATTTT.

This clonotype was counted a few times. The chain is built from TRBV20-1 and TRBJ1-5; D unresolved. V was cut by 6 bases and J by 4 bases, with 16 bases left in between. The CDR3 consists of 14 residues. CDR1 is DFQATT, CDR2 SNEGSKA, per germline (reference sequence). Here the CDR3 DNA reads TGCAGTGCCAAACGGCCGGCCGAGAATCAGCCCCAGCATTTT. Translated: CSAKRPAENQPQHF.

This clonotype was seen a handful of times. The chain uses TRBV12-3 or TRBV12-4 and TRBJ1-1, with TRBD1 matching 9 bases. Trimming at V came to 7 bases and at J to 3 bases, leaving 6 bases not matched to a gene. The CDR3 has 14 residues. CDR3 sequence: CASTLQGAHTEAFF. In DNA form, the CDR3 reads TGTGCCAGCACCCTACAGGGGGCCCACACTGAAGCTTTCTTT.

This clonotype was found a few times. This chain uses TRBV7-2 with TRBJ2-1; D not certain. The CDR3 spans 14 residues. Germline V gene sequence: CDR1 SGHTA, CDR2 FQGNSA. The V gene lost 3 bases and the J gene lost 0 bases, with 6 bases spanning the gap. CDR3 sequence: CASSFSSSYNEQFF. The CDR3 DNA is TGTGCCAGCAGCTTTTCTAGCTCCTACAATGAGCAGTTCTTC. Based on the CDR3 plus reference TRBV7-2 and TRBJ2-1, the full variable domain is GAGVSQSPSNKVTEKGKDVELRCDPISGHTALYWYRQSLGQGLEFLIYFQGNSAPDKSGLPSDRFSAERTGGSVSTLTIQRTQQEDSAVYLCASSFSSSYNEQFFGPGTRLTVL.

By its share, this clonotype is medium-sized (0.01 to 0.1%). V gene TRBV20-1 combines with J gene TRBJ1-5; D perhaps matches TRBD1 (6 bases). Deletions cut 1 base from V and 6 bases from J, with 13 bases between. The CDR3 totals 14 residues. The germline gives CDR1 DFQATT, CDR2 SNEGSKA (reference sequence). CDR3 coding DNA: TGCAGTGCTAGAGGATCAGGGGAGACTCAGCCCCAGCATTTT. Translation gives CSARGSGETQPQHF.

The rearrangement links TRBV5-4 to TRBJ2-3; the match to TRBD2 covers 8 bases. The germline V gene has CDR1 SGHNT and CDR2 YYREEE (reference sequence). This CDR3 has 14 residues. Trimming at V came to 3 bases and at J to 6 bases, leaving 6 bases not matched to a gene. Here the CDR3 reads CASSSQRGGDTQYF. CDR3 DNA: TGTGCCAGCAGCTCCCAACGGGGGGGTGATACGCAGTATTTT.

The V gene is TRBV7-2, the J gene TRBJ2-1; the D is unclear. V lost 4 bases and J 6 bases, leaving 16 bases between the germline ends. The CDR3 loop spans 15 amino acids. Germline loops: CDR1 SGHTA, CDR2 FQGNSA. The CDR3 sequence is CASSYRSGAGNEQFF. Written as DNA, the CDR3 is TGTGCCAGCAGCTACCGATCCGGCGCAGGCAATGAGCAGTTCTTC.

The count of this clonotype is one. The chain couples TRBV5-1 to TRBJ2-5; 15 nucleotides align to TRBD2. CDR3 length: 16 residues. The germline gives CDR1 SGHRS, CDR2 YFSETQ. V lost 4 bases and J lost 2; bases outside the gene matches: 3. The CDR3 nucleotides read TGCGCCAGCAGCATCGGGACTAGCGGGGGGCAAGAGACCCAGTACTTC. As protein: CASSIGTSGGQETQYF. The full variable domain, with the rest looked up from reference TRBV5-1 and TRBJ2-5, is KAGVTQTPRYLIKTRGQQVTLSCSPISGHRSVSWYQQTPGQGLQFLFEYFSETQRNKGNFPGRFSGRQFSNSRSEMNVSTLELGDSALYLCASSIGTSGGQETQYFGPGTRLLVL.

This clonotype was counted only a few times. The CDR3 spells CSATQGLSGYTF. CDR3 nucleotides: TGCAGTGCTACACAGGGGCTCAGTGGCTACACCTTC. V usage is TRBV20-1 and J usage is TRBJ1-2; 7 bases map to TRBD1. This CDR3 contains 12 residues. The germline V gene encodes CDR1 DFQATT and CDR2 SNEGSKA (reference sequence). Trimming at V came to 4 bases and at J to 7 bases, leaving 6 bases not matched to a gene.

J is TRBJ1-5 and V is TRBV11-2; a weak D match, TRBD1 (5 bases). The V end was cut by 2 bases, the J end by 3 bases, with 8 bases between. The CDR3 extends over 14 amino acids. Germline loops: CDR1 SGHAT, CDR2 FQNNGV. The CDR3 bases are TGTGCCAGCAGCTTACAGGACACCAATCAGCCCCAGCATTTT. It translates to CASSLQDTNQPQHF. The full variable domain, in which reference TRBV11-2 and TRBJ1-5 provide the parts outside the CDR3, is EAGVAQSPRYKIIEKRQSVAFWCNPISGHATLYWYQQILGQGPKLLIQFQNNGVVDDSQLPKDRFSAERLKGVDSTLKIQPAKLEDSAVYLCASSLQDTNQPQHFGDGTRLSIL.

J is TRBJ2-7 and V is TRBV28; D not resolved. This CDR3 has 12 amino acids. Germline V gene data show CDR1 as MDHEN and CDR2 as SYDVKM. V gave up 2 bases and J gave up 6 bases, with 8 bases separating them. The CDR3 reads CASSLNLREQYF. CDR3 DNA: TGTGCCAGCAGTTTAAATCTCCGCGAGCAGTACTTC. The full variable domain, in which reference TRBV28 and TRBJ2-7 provide the parts outside the CDR3, is DVKVTQSSRYLVKRTGEKVFLECVQDMDHENMFWYRQDPGLGLRLIYFSYDVKMKEKGDIPEGYSVSREKKERFSLILESASTNQTSMYLCASSLNLREQYFGPGTRLTVT.

The sample holds a few counts of this clonotype. V and J are TRBV6-2 or TRBV6-3 and TRBJ2-7, with 10 bases fitting TRBD1. Germline V gene lookup returns CDR1 MNHEY and CDR2 SVGEGT. V was pared by 7 bases and J by 3 bases, with 6 bases of the junction left unmatched. The CDR3 runs 14 residues. The CDR3 region is CASTKRTGGYEQYF. DNA of the CDR3: TGTGCCAGCACCAAAAGGACAGGGGGCTACGAGCAGTACTTC.

This clonotype rates as medium-sized (0.01 to 0.1%). This chain connects TRBV7-3 to TRBJ1-5; TRBD1 agrees at 7 bases. The CDR3 sequence is 14 residues long. Germline V gives CDR1 SGHTA, CDR2 FQGTGA. V dropped 5 bases and J dropped 4; count of bases not matched to a gene: 5. CDR3 DNA: TGTGCCAGCAGCCCCTCAGGGGGAAATCAGCCCCAGCATTTT. This codes for CASSPSGGNQPQHF.